These T cell receptor beta chains were read from a single sample in a study of T cells after yellow fever vaccination. A single record per CDR3 protein comes from TCRdb applying MiXCR to the 5' RACE reads. The sample consists of hundreds of thousands of distinct CDR3 sequences, 3.6% of them appearing once. The sequences come from PBMCs, collected on the day of the yellow fever booster vaccination. The receptors here all came from a man aged 18 to 29 who received the YFV17D yellow fever vaccine. CDR3s include the opening cysteine and the closing phenylalanine or tryptophan. The D gene is left open where the match is weak. Clone size is not always given. Where it is, it says once, few, many or a class for expanded clones.

d_gene: TRBD2
abundance: few
v_gene: TRBV29-1
j_gene: TRBJ2-2
CDR3nt: TGCAGCGTTGGGCGGGGGGGCACCGGGGAGCTGTTTTTT
CDR3aa: CSVGRGGTGELFF

d_gene: TRBD1
abundance: few
v_gene: TRBV5-4
j_gene: TRBJ2-2
CDR3nt: TGTGCCAGCAGGCCCGGGACAGTCAACACCGGGGAGCTGTTTTTT
CDR3aa: CASRPGTVNTGELFF

d_gene: TRBD2
abundance: many
v_gene: TRBV4-2
j_gene: TRBJ2-3
CDR3nt: TGTGCCAGCAGCCAAGTTAGCGGGGGGGCTAGCACAGATACGCAGTATTTT
CDR3aa: CASSQVSGGASTDTQYF

d_gene: TRBD1
abundance: many
v_gene: TRBV6-6
j_gene: TRBJ1-5
CDR3nt: TGTGCCAGCAGCCCCCAGGGGACAGGCTGGAATCAGCCCCAGCATTTT
CDR3aa: CASSPQGTGWNQPQHF

d_gene: .
abundance: .
v_gene: TRBV5-8
j_gene: TRBJ1-2
CDR3nt: TGTGCCAGCAGTTTTCCTCCCTATGGCTACACCTTC
CDR3aa: CASSFPPYGYTF

d_gene: .
abundance: .
v_gene: TRBV12-3/TRBV12-4
j_gene: TRBJ1-2
CDR3nt: TGTGCCAGCAGTTCTCTATTGGACAGCTCTAACTATGGCTACACCTTC
CDR3aa: CASSSLLDSSNYGYTF

d_gene: .
abundance: many
v_gene: TRBV20-1
j_gene: TRBJ2-5
CDR3nt: TGCAGTGGAGATGAGACCCAGTACTTC
CDR3aa: CSGDETQYF

d_gene: .
abundance: many
v_gene: TRBV3-1
j_gene: TRBJ1-1
CDR3nt: TGTGCCAGCAGCCAAGCAGAAGGCCGGTGGAACACTGAAGCTTTCTTT
CDR3aa: CASSQAEGRWNTEAFF

d_gene: .
abundance: .
v_gene: TRBV6-1
j_gene: TRBJ2-7
CDR3nt: TGTGCCAGCATTGATTCTCACTTATCCTACGAGCAGTACTTC
CDR3aa: CASIDSHLSYEQYF

d_gene: TRBD1
abundance: many
v_gene: TRBV10-3
j_gene: TRBJ2-1
CDR3nt: TGTGCCACCGCACCGGGACAGGGGAAGGGTGAGCAGTTCTTC
CDR3aa: CATAPGQGKGEQFF

d_gene: TRBD1
abundance: few
v_gene: TRBV20-1
j_gene: TRBJ1-2
CDR3nt: TGCAGTGCCGGAGGGGGACAGGGGATGGGAATGTATGGCTACACCTTC
CDR3aa: CSAGGGQGMGMYGYTF

d_gene: .
abundance: many
v_gene: TRBV28
j_gene: TRBJ2-5
CDR3nt: TGTGCCAGCTCGTTTATCCACGGAGCGGGCAGTGTATACCCTTTGGAGACCCAGTACTTC
CDR3aa: CASSFIHGAGSVYPLETQYF

d_gene: .
abundance: many
v_gene: TRBV20-1
j_gene: TRBJ2-4
CDR3nt: TGCAGTGCTATGCTGGGGGGCTTAGCAGGATTCAAAAACATTCAGTACTTC
CDR3aa: CSAMLGGLAGFKNIQYF

d_gene: TRBD1
abundance: many
v_gene: TRBV6-5
j_gene: TRBJ1-2
CDR3nt: TGTGCCAGCAGTTTGGACAGGACAAACTATGGCTACACCTTC
CDR3aa: CASSLDRTNYGYTF

d_gene: .
abundance: few
v_gene: TRBV7-2
j_gene: TRBJ2-5
CDR3nt: TGTGCCAGCAGCCAAGGGGGGGCTCAAGAGACCCAGTACTTC
CDR3aa: CASSQGGAQETQYF

d_gene: .
abundance: .
v_gene: TRBV5-1
j_gene: TRBJ1-2
CDR3nt: TGCGCCAGCAGCTTGGGCCCTGCTAACTATGGCTACACCTTC
CDR3aa: CASSLGPANYGYTF

d_gene: .
abundance: .
v_gene: TRBV7-2
j_gene: TRBJ1-1
CDR3nt: TGTGCCAGCAGCTCCACCTCGACGGGGGACACTGAAGCTTTCTTT
CDR3aa: CASSSTSTGDTEAFF

d_gene: .
abundance: .
v_gene: TRBV20-1
j_gene: TRBJ2-7
CDR3nt: TGCAGTGCTAGAGGCACCTCGACCCGCTACGAGCAGTACTTC
CDR3aa: CSARGTSTRYEQYF

d_gene: .
abundance: .
v_gene: TRBV6-2/TRBV6-3
j_gene: TRBJ1-5
CDR3nt: TGTGCCAGCAGTTACTCCCTGACAAGACAGCCCCAGCATTTT
CDR3aa: CASSYSLTRQPQHF

d_gene: .
abundance: few
v_gene: TRBV6-1
j_gene: TRBJ1-6
CDR3nt: TGTGCCAGCAATGGGCCTTCACCCCTCCACTTT
CDR3aa: CASNGPSPLHF

d_gene: .
abundance: many
v_gene: TRBV5-1
j_gene: TRBJ2-2
CDR3nt: TGCGCCAGCAGCTTGGAGATTTACACCGGGGAGCTGTTTTTT
CDR3aa: CASSLEIYTGELFF

d_gene: TRBD2
abundance: many
v_gene: TRBV4-3
j_gene: TRBJ2-5
CDR3nt: TGCGCCAGCAGCCAACTAGCGGGGGGGCTGGAGACCCAGTACTTC
CDR3aa: CASSQLAGGLETQYF

d_gene: .
abundance: few
v_gene: TRBV4-3
j_gene: TRBJ2-3
CDR3nt: TGCGCCAGCAGCCAAGGGCGAAGCAGGAGCACAGATACGCAGTATTTT
CDR3aa: CASSQGRSRSTDTQYF

d_gene: TRBD1
abundance: few
v_gene: TRBV7-2
j_gene: TRBJ2-5
CDR3nt: TGTGCCAGCAGCTTTCGGACAGGGTCCCAAGAGACCCAGTACTTC
CDR3aa: CASSFRTGSQETQYF

d_gene: .
abundance: few
v_gene: TRBV5-6
j_gene: TRBJ1-2
CDR3nt: TGTGCCAGCAGCTTAGGGCCCCAGAGTTCTATCGGCTACACCTTC
CDR3aa: CASSLGPQSSIGYTF

d_gene: TRBD2
abundance: .
v_gene: TRBV20-1
j_gene: TRBJ2-3
CDR3nt: TGCAGTGCTAGGGGACTAGCGGAAGATACGCAGTATTTT
CDR3aa: CSARGLAEDTQYF

d_gene: .
abundance: few
v_gene: TRBV18
j_gene: TRBJ2-2
CDR3nt: TGTGCCAGCTCACCTTATACCTTGCTGGAGCTGTTTTTT
CDR3aa: CASSPYTLLELFF

d_gene: TRBD2
abundance: few
v_gene: TRBV20-1
j_gene: TRBJ2-1
CDR3nt: TGCAGTGCTAGGGGAAGCGGGGACTACAATGAGCAGTTCTTC
CDR3aa: CSARGSGDYNEQFF